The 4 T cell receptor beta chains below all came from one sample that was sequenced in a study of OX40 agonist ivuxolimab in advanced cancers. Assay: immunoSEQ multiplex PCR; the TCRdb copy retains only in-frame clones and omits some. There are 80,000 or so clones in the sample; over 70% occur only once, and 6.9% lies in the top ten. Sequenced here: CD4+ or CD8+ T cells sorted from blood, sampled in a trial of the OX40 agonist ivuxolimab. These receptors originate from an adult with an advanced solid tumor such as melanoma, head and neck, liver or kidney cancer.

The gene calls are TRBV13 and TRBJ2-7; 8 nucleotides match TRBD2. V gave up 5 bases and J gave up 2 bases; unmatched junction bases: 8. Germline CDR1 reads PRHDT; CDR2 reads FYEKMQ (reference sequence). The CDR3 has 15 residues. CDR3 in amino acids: CASSPLAGPTYEQYF. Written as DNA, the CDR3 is TGTGCCAGCAGCCCTCTAGCGGGTCCGACCTACGAGCAGTACTTC.

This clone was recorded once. DNA of the CDR3: TGTGCCAGCAGCGTCCTGGGACTAGCGGGAGTCGGCCAAGAGACCCAGTACTTC. The encoded protein is CASSVLGLAGVGQETQYF. This chain links TRBV9 with TRBJ2-5; TRBD2 matches 14 bases. Germline values: CDR1 SGDLS, CDR2 YYNGEE. The CDR3 has 18 residues. The trim removed 2 bases at V and 1 base at J, leaving 7 bases unmatched. The variable domain in full, with the rest retrieved from reference TRBV9 and TRBJ2-5, is DSGVTQTPKHLITATGQRVTLRCSPRSGDLSVYWYQQSLDQGLQFLIQYYNGEERAKGNILERFSAQQFPDLHSELNLSSLELGDSALYFCASSVLGLAGVGQETQYFGPGTRLLVL.

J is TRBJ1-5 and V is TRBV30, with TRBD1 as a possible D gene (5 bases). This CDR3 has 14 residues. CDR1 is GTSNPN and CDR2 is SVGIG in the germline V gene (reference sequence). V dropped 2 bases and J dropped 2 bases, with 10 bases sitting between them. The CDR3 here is CAWSPIQGNQPQHF. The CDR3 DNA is TGTGCCTGGAGTCCAATACAGGGCAATCAGCCCCAGCATTTT. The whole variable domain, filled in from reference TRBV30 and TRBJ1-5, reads SQTIHQWPATLVQPVGSPLSLECTVEGTSNPNLYWYRQAAGRGLQLLFYSVGIGQISSEVPQNLSASRPQDRQFILSSKKLLLSDSGFYLCAWSPIQGNQPQHFGDGTRLSIL.

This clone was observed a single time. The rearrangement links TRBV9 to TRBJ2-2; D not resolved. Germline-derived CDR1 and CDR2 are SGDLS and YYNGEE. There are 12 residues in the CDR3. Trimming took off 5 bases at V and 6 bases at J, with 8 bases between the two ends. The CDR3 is CASRGNAGELFF. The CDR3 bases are TGTGCCAGCAGGGGCAACGCCGGGGAGCTGTTTTTT.